The entry that follows covers one T cell receptor (beta chain) sequence. The antigen it recognizes is unknown. No qualities accompany the bases; no much larger clone lies one base away. This record belongs to a study of control samples from healthy donors and cancer patients (dated by TCRdb to 2019 to 2021). Preparation of the library involved the immunoSEQ multiplex PCR assay. TCRdb obtained this table from immuneACCESS and retained in-frame rearrangements with V and J assigned. These tables miss some clones; where compared with another copy, unresolved V genes account for less than half of the shortfall, and the remainder is unexplained. In all, the sample holds approximately 100,000 clones, and 85% to 90% of those were seen once. In total, the top ten clones hold 7.5% to 10% of the sample. The receptor was isolated from a man younger than 40 in good health. The sample comprised blood.

Here the CDR3 is given as CASSLENRARHGYTF. Here is the DNA: TGTGCCAGCAGCTTGGAAAATAGAGCGAGGCATGGCTACACCTTC. The receptor chain draws on TRBV5-4 and TRBJ1-2; the D gene assignment is ambiguous. Trimming at the junction amounts to 0 bases on V and 6 bases on J, and the germline ends lie 15 bases apart. CDR1 and CDR2 were assigned from the germline V gene (reference sequence) as SGHNT and YYREEE. The CDR3 holds 15 amino acids from the cysteine to the phenylalanine. Kept here is only the CDR3 DNA, which spans 45 bases and is read in frame from base 1.